This T cell receptor (beta chain) was identified in a study of T cells in Graves' hyperthyroidism and ophthalmopathy (dated by TCRdb to about 2019). With respect to the entire study: Peripheral blood samples were taken at initial diagnosis, before any treatment was given. For training and testing, the 100 or so patients in the discovery cohort were randomly divided in a 7:3 ratio. After blood sampling, hyperthyroidism patients were treated with methimazole at a starting dose of 30 mg daily, and ophthalmopathy patients were treated with high-dose intravenous methylprednisolone. Thyroid tissue and blood T-cell repertoires from more than five Graves' hyperthyroidism patients were also compared in the study. The paper describes TCR Vbeta CDR3 sequencing of 120 to 150 peripheral blood samples, made up of 43 ophthalmopathy patients, approximately 73 hyperthyroidism patients and about 17 progressor patients. To identify TCR V-J signatures that set the groups apart, the researchers used a discovery cohort of about a hundred patients, made up of around 42 with Graves' ophthalmopathy and 55 to 65 with stable Graves' hyperthyroidism. Whether ophthalmopathy could be predicted prospectively was tested in an independent validation cohort made up of under 20 hyperthyroidism patients plus 17 patients who later progressed to ophthalmopathy. The paper's findings and limits, for the study overall: Most expanded thyroid clonotypes (frequency above 0.001) were also detected in blood, a finding suggesting that blood repertoires may reflect thyroid immune responses. Sample size was not statistically predetermined, and investigators were not blinded to group allocation. Ophthalmopathy was separated from stable hyperthyroidism by a 13 V-J signature model, with approximately 90% sensitivity and approximately 81% specificity obtained in cross-validation and 80%/75% obtained in testing. During validation, the model predicted progression to ophthalmopathy a median of around 6 months ahead of onset, with almost 71% sensitivity and around 72% specificity.

V lost 5 bases and J lost 1 base; the stretch between them is 23 bases long. CDR1 is given as SEHNR and CDR2 as FQNEAQ, both from the germline V gene (reference sequence). The CDR3 spans 18 residues, from the cysteine through the phenylalanine. Of the read, only the CDR3 DNA is kept; its 54 bases are in frame from base 1. This clonotype was detected a few times. What this receptor recognizes is not known. The sample holds no much larger clone one base away, and base qualities are not on file. In the ophthalmopathy patients, disease was moderately to severely active, with a Clinical Activity Score of 3 or more, a NOSPECS grade of 4 or more, and a duration of less than 3 months. Exclusion was applied to patients with uncontrolled infections, other autoimmune diseases, pregnancy or lactation. Diagnoses were based on clinical symptoms, serum thyroxine and TRAb, thyroid ultrasound and orbital computed tomography. Ficoll-Paque density gradient centrifugation was used to isolate PBMCs from about 9 ml of fresh peripheral blood. Total RNA was extracted using Trizol reagent, and RNA quality was assessed on an Agilent 2100 Bioanalyzer.

The TCR beta CDR3 regions were amplified from RNA transcripts. The TCR CDR3 was subjected to a first round of RT-PCR using the HTBI primer set and the Qiagen OneStep RT-PCR kit. Libraries were constructed in a second round of multiplex PCR, after which size selection and purification were carried out. Sequencing of the libraries was done on an Illumina HiSeq2000 using paired-end 100 bp reads. The authors' pipeline ran thus. SOAPnuke was used to process the raw data, throwing out any read that contained adapters or uncalled bases, had a mean Phred below 15, or lacked an exact constant-primer or identifier match. COPE v1.2.5 was used to merge the high-quality paired reads, and each unique nucleotide sequence was defined as a clonotype. MiTCR v1.1 was used to align clonotypes to the IMGT TRBV, TRBD and TRBJ reference segments. The analysis was restricted to V-J combinations with a frequency above 0.0001, which together covered 99.2% of the repertoires. The TCS score was defined as F50 (clonal expansion) divided by E x V (chaos), with BLOSUM62-based TCRdist calculated between CDR3 peptides within each V-J. Welch's t-statistics and random forest reduced just over 500 V-J features to roughly 13, which were used in a naive Bayes classifier (R e1071). TCRdb took the public reads, trimmed them with fastp at Q25, ran MiXCR for clone calling and kept in-frame beta chains. A single entry per CDR3 protein holds the most common genes and DNA from its merged rows. The V and J calls were determined by TCRdb, not by the authors. The sample table holds roughly 650,000 distinct CDR3 sequences, of which roughly a sixth were seen once. The ten largest clones add up to roughly 3.5% of the sample.

Sample: blood. The chain links TRBV7-9 with TRBJ2-5; the D gene could be either TRBD1 or TRBD2, each agreeing at 5 bases. The clonotype originates from a woman between 35 and 50 years old with Graves' ophthalmopathy. This receptor has the CDR3 CASSLTRGRDPSQETQYF. The bases are TGTGCCAGCAGCCTAACCCGGGGAAGGGACCCAAGCCAAGAGACCCAGTACTTC. Joined to the reference TRBV7-9 and TRBJ2-5 proteins, this CDR3 gives the full variable domain: DTGVSQNPRHKITKRGQNVTFRCDPISEHNRLYWYRQTLGQGPEFLTYFQNEAQLEKSRLLSDRFSAERPKGSFSTLEIQRTEQGDSAMYLCASSLTRGRDPSQETQYFGPGTRLLVL.